This T cell receptor beta chain was captured by sequencing in a study of OX40 agonist ivuxolimab in advanced cancers. Whole-study context: The group had a mean age of about 60 years, ranged from 23 to 79, and was 82.7% male.

A word on this clone: Its matching antigen is unknown.

Overall study findings and caveats: Clonal expansion from baseline to week 6 occurred in both CD4+ and CD8+ T cells. Mean expanded clone counts were higher in CD8+ than CD4+ T cells.

Method: immunoSEQ multiplex PCR; TCRdb's copy keeps in-frame clones and lacks some. This table holds some 52,000 clones, about nine tenths found once. This TCR was sampled from an adult with an advanced solid tumor such as melanoma, head and neck, liver or kidney cancer. Sequences were derived from CD4+ or CD8+ T cells sorted from blood, sampled in a trial of the OX40 agonist ivuxolimab.

CDR3 region: CASSPYNEQFF. DNA for the CDR3: TGTGCCAGCAGCCCGTACAATGAGCAGTTCTTC. The rearrangement uses TRBV28 and TRBJ2-1; D gene ambiguous. Looked up from germline, CDR1 is MDHEN and CDR2 is SYDVKM. Trimming removed 6 bases at V and 4 bases at J, with 4 bases between. The CDR3 loop spans 11 amino acids.